Listed here are 9 T cell receptor beta chains from one sample, sequenced in a study of identical twins. A single record per CDR3 protein comes from TCRdb applying MiXCR to the 5' RACE reads. This table holds 550,000 to 800,000 distinct CDR3 sequences, about 7.6% found once. These data are also associated with another study on yellow fever vaccine responses in identical twins.

Material: PBMCs. The receptors originated from a woman aged 18-29 years in good health.

This clonotype was seen only a few times. This chain joins TRBV6-2 or TRBV6-3 and TRBJ2-5; D is undetermined. The germline gives CDR1 MNHEY, CDR2 SVGEGT. V was shortened by 7 bases and J by 5 bases, with 20 bases between the two germline ends. This CDR3 is built from 15 residues. CDR3 sequence (DNA): TGTGCCAGCATCTTTTCGGTGGGGAACTCGGAGACCCAGTACTTC. Encoded protein: CASIFSVGNSETQYF.

This clonotype has only a few counts. V is TRBV7-9 and J is TRBJ2-7; D may be TRBD1 or TRBD2 (5 bases each). The CDR3 covers 15 residues. V gave up 3 bases and J gave up 6 bases, with 18 bases separating them. CDR1 SEHNR and CDR2 FQNEAQ come from the germline V gene (reference sequence). DNA for the CDR3: TGTGCCAGCAGCTTGGGGCCCAAGGTCGAGGGCGAGCAGTACTTC. This translates into CASSLGPKVEGEQYF.

This clonotype was counted a few times. This chain links TRBV5-1 with TRBJ2-3; the D gene is possibly TRBD1 (6 bases). This CDR3 is 15 amino acids long. In germline, CDR1 is SGHRS, CDR2 YFSETQ. V lost 2 bases to trimming and J lost 6 bases, with 16 bases between them. CDR3 sequence: CASSFRTPGGDTQYF. DNA for the CDR3: TGCGCCAGCAGCTTTCGGACGCCTGGGGGCGATACGCAGTATTTT. The full variable domain, in which reference TRBV5-1 and TRBJ2-3 provide the parts outside the CDR3, is KAGVTQTPRYLIKTRGQQVTLSCSPISGHRSVSWYQQTPGQGLQFLFEYFSETQRNKGNFPGRFSGRQFSNSRSEMNVSTLELGDSALYLCASSFRTPGGDTQYFGPGTRLTVL.

This sequence joins TRBV7-9 and TRBJ2-1; D call uncertain. The V end lost 3 bases, the J end lost 5 bases, and 14 bases lay between the germline ends. Germline V gene sequence: CDR1 SEHNR, CDR2 FQNEAQ (reference sequence). The CDR3 extends over 15 amino acids. CDR3 residues: CASSLVGLENNEQFF. The CDR3 coding sequence is TGTGCCAGCAGCTTGGTGGGCCTAGAGAACAATGAGCAGTTCTTC.

Notes on this clonotype: Germline is not matched at one junction end, which may reflect a read error. The chain is built from TRBV20-1 and TRBJ2-1; 12 nucleotides align to TRBD2. This CDR3 is built from 15 residues. From germline, CDR1 is DFQATT and CDR2 SNEGSKA (reference sequence). Written as DNA, the CDR3 is TGCTGTGCTATGCCTACCGGGACTAGCGGGAATGAGCAGTTCTTC. Protein: CCAMPTGTSGNEQFF.

This clonotype was found many times. The chain links TRBV6-6 to TRBJ1-2; no clear D. The CDR3 is made up of 13 amino acids. The V end lost 8 bases, the J end lost 7 bases, and 17 bases lay between the germline ends. Germline V gene data show CDR1 as MNHNY and CDR2 as SVGAGI (reference sequence). This CDR3 is CASRDPSRPGYTF. CDR3 nucleotide sequence: TGTGCCAGCCGCGACCCCTCCAGGCCTGGCTACACCTTC.

The gene calls are TRBV28 and TRBJ2-7, with D tentatively TRBD2 (6 bases). Trimming stripped 5 bases from V and 0 bases from J, with 8 bases between. CDR3 size: 13 residues. CDR1 and CDR2 from the germline V gene are MDHEN and SYDVKM. CDR3 DNA: TGTGCCAGCAGTGAGACTAGCTCCTACGAGCAGTACGTC. Translated: CASSETSSYEQYV.

There are a few counts of this clonotype. J is TRBJ2-1 and V is TRBV6-1; 7 nucleotides agree with TRBD1. Trimming cost V 6 bases and J 0 bases; bases outside gene matches: 5. Germline V lookup: CDR1 MNHNS, CDR2 SASEGT. CDR3 length: 15 amino acids. CDR3 nucleotide sequence: TGTGCCAGCAGGAAAGACAGGGCCTCCTACAATGAGCAGTTCTTC. Its translation: CASRKDRASYNEQFF.

This clonotype was detected only a few times. The chain couples TRBV5-1 to TRBJ2-3; 7 nucleotides match TRBD1. The length of the CDR3 is 14 residues. Unmatched junction bases numbered 8, after V lost 4 bases and J lost 6 bases. Per the germline V gene, CDR1 is SGHRS and CDR2 is YFSETQ. CDR3 bases: TGCGCCAGCAGCCCGGACAGGATCCCCGATACGCAGTATTTT. Translated: CASSPDRIPDTQYF.